A single sample gave rise to the 17 T cell receptor beta chains below, sequenced in a study of siplizumab effects on memory and regulatory T cells. The data were produced by immunoSEQ multiplex PCR, yet TCRdb's version contains in-frame clones alone and is incomplete. The table lists about 100,000 clones, 80% to 95% of them singletons. Sequencing used CD4+ T cells sorted from blood. The source is a human donor in good health.

V usage is TRBV11-2 and J usage is TRBJ2-3; the match to TRBD2 covers 10 bases. This CDR3 contains 16 residues. J gave up 3 bases and V 0 bases, and 3 bases lay outside the gene matches. Germline lookup yields CDR1 SGHAT and CDR2 FQNNGV. The DNA for the CDR3 is TGTGCCAGCAGCTTAGAGGGAGCGGGGGGGACAGATACGCAGTATTTT. Encoded protein: CASSLEGAGGTDTQYF.

The rearrangement uses TRBV27 and TRBJ2-7; TRBD1 matches 7 bases. The CDR3 covers 15 residues. V dropped 4 bases and J dropped 0; count of bases not matched to a gene: 6. Germline CDR1 and CDR2: MNHEY and SMNVEV (reference sequence). The DNA of the CDR3 is TGTGCCAGCAGTTCGGGACAGATCAGCTCCTACGAGCAGTACTTC. Translated: CASSSGQISSYEQYF.

This chain joins TRBV7-6 and TRBJ2-2; D gene unclear. The CDR3 consists of 13 residues. Trimming pared 3 bases from V and 3 bases from J, leaving 5 bases between. Germline V gene lookup returns CDR1 SGHVS and CDR2 FNYEAQ. This chain's CDR3 is CASSFTDTGELFF. The CDR3 DNA reads as TGTGCCAGCAGCTTTACCGACACCGGGGAGCTGTTTTTT. Filled out from reference TRBV7-6 and TRBJ2-2, the complete variable domain reads GAGVSQSPRYKVTKRGQDVALRCDPISGHVSLYWYRQALGQGPEFLTYFNYEAQQDKSGLPNDRFSAERPEGSISTLTIQRTEQRDSAMYRCASSFTDTGELFFGEGSRLTVL.

The genes are TRBV28 and TRBJ1-5; TRBD1 agrees at 8 bases. After removal of 6 bases from V and 2 bases from J, the junction contained 9 bases not matched to a gene. This CDR3 has 16 residues. The germline gives CDR1 MDHEN, CDR2 SYDVKM. The CDR3 spells CASSSTQGAGNQPQHF. CDR3 DNA sequence: TGTGCCAGCAGCTCAACCCAGGGGGCTGGCAATCAGCCCCAGCATTTT. The whole variable domain, filled in from reference TRBV28 and TRBJ1-5, reads DVKVTQSSRYLVKRTGEKVFLECVQDMDHENMFWYRQDPGLGLRLIYFSYDVKMKEKGDIPEGYSVSREKKERFSLILESASTNQTSMYLCASSSTQGAGNQPQHFGDGTRLSIL.

Only one count was recorded for this clone. The gene calls are TRBV6-5 and TRBJ1-4; 8 nucleotides agree with TRBD1. V trimming: 8 bases; J trimming: 2 bases; junction bases outside the gene matches: 4. Germline CDR1 reads MNHEY; CDR2 reads SVGAGI. The CDR3 contains 14 residues. The CDR3 spells CASRDRFTNEKLFF. As DNA, the CDR3 is TGTGCCAGCCGGGACAGGTTCACTAATGAAAAACTGTTTTTT.

This clone has just a few counts. V is TRBV4-3 and J is TRBJ1-6; a weak D match, TRBD1 (5 bases). With 0 bases removed from V and 7 bases from J, the gap between germline ends came to 16 bases. There are 17 residues in the CDR3. Germline CDR1 is LGHNA and CDR2 is YSLEER. The CDR3 bases are TGCGCCAGCAGCCAAGATCTCCAGGGATTTGGAAATTCACCCCTCCACTTT. Translated, it gives CASSQDLQGFGNSPLHF.

The chain joins TRBV29-1 to TRBJ1-1; D gene unclear. V lost 7 bases and J lost 4, with 10 bases in between. The CDR3 consists of 11 residues. Per the germline V gene, CDR1 is SQVTM and CDR2 is ANQGSEA. CDR3 DNA sequence: TGCAGCGGACACCGGGGCACTGAAGCTTTCTTT. As protein: CSGHRGTEAFF. Full variable domain (rest looked up from reference TRBV29-1 and TRBJ1-1): SAVISQKPSRDICQRGTSLTIQCQVDSQVTMMFWYRQQPGQSLTLIATANQGSEATYESGFVIDKFPISRPNLTFSTLTVSNMSPEDSSIYLCSGHRGTEAFFGQGTRLTVV.

This clone was recorded a few times. V and J are TRBV30 and TRBJ1-4; D gene ambiguous. This CDR3 contains 16 residues. Trimming shortened V by 0 bases and J by 4 bases, and 15 bases separated the two germline ends. Germline V CDR1 and CDR2: GTSNPN, SVGIG (reference sequence). The CDR3 is CAWSVRRQVINEKLFF. The CDR3 coding sequence is TGTGCCTGGAGTGTACGGAGGCAGGTGATTAATGAAAAACTGTTTTTT.

This chain uses TRBV7-2 with TRBJ2-1; D call uncertain. V was cut by 5 bases and J by 7 bases, with 6 bases left in between. The CDR3 is 11 residues long. The germline gives CDR1 SGHTA, CDR2 FQGNSA. The CDR3 DNA reads TGTGCCAGCAGCGGAAGTAATGAGCAGTTCTTC. As protein: CASSGSNEQFF. The full variable domain, its missing parts supplied by reference TRBV7-2 and TRBJ2-1, is GAGVSQSPSNKVTEKGKDVELRCDPISGHTALYWYRQSLGQGLEFLIYFQGNSAPDKSGLPSDRFSAERTGGSVSTLTIQRTQQEDSAVYLCASSGSNEQFFGPGTRLTVL.

The chain couples TRBV6-5 to TRBJ1-2; D gene ambiguous. The CDR3 runs 12 residues. In germline, CDR1 is MNHEY, CDR2 SVGAGI. Deletions cut 5 bases from V and 4 bases from J, with 8 bases between. The CDR3 region has the DNA TGTGCCAGCAGTAAGGAAGGCTATGGCTACACCTTC. Encoded protein: CASSKEGYGYTF.

This rearrangement joins TRBV28 to TRBJ1-2; tentatively, D is TRBD1 (5 bases). Per germline, CDR1 MDHEN and CDR2 SYDVKM. Trimming pared 5 bases from V and 5 bases from J, leaving 12 bases between. This CDR3 contains 13 residues. The CDR3 here is CASSPGWRYGYTF. For the CDR3, the DNA is TGTGCCAGCAGTCCAGGGTGGAGGTATGGCTACACCTTC.

This chain joins TRBV6-5 and TRBJ2-7; no clear D. The V gene lost 7 bases and the J gene lost 4 bases, with 11 bases spanning the gap. The CDR3 runs 12 residues. CDR1 is MNHEY, CDR2 SVGAGI, per germline. This chain's CDR3 is CASKGSKYEQYF. The DNA for the CDR3 is TGTGCCAGCAAGGGTAGCAAATACGAGCAGTACTTC.

The chain uses TRBV10-3 and TRBJ1-4; D may be TRBD1 (6 bases). The CDR3 loop spans 17 amino acids. CDR1 is ENHRY and CDR2 is SYGVKD in the germline V gene. The germline V and J ends were trimmed by 5 bases and 8 bases, with 24 bases remaining between them. The CDR3 loop reads CAISPLPGGGTGEKLFF. The CDR3, as DNA: TGTGCCATCAGTCCACTCCCCGGAGGGGGAACCGGCGAAAAACTGTTTTTT.

This sequence joins TRBV6-5 and TRBJ1-6; weak D call: TRBD1 (5 bases). CDR1 MNHEY and CDR2 SVGAGI come from the germline V gene. CDR3 length: 14 residues. With 8 bases removed from V and 10 bases from J, the gap between germline ends came to 18 bases. CDR3 protein: CASLLDGGGSPLHF. The CDR3 nucleotides read TGTGCCAGCCTCCTGGATGGGGGGGGATCACCCCTCCACTTT.

This CDR3 reads CASGAENTIYF. The DNA for the CDR3 is TGTGCCAGCGGGGCTGAAAACACCATATATTTT. This sequence joins TRBV7-9 and TRBJ1-3; maybe TRBD1 (5 bases). V was pared by 8 bases and J by 6 bases, with 8 bases between. Germline CDR1 is SEHNR and CDR2 is FQNEAQ (reference sequence). CDR3 length: 11 residues.

V usage is TRBV2 and J usage is TRBJ1-1, with D perhaps matching TRBD1 (6 bases). V gave up 6 bases and J gave up 3 bases, with 11 bases separating them. Looked up from germline, CDR1 is SNHLY and CDR2 is FYNNEI. This CDR3 contains 13 residues. CDR3 coding DNA: TGTGCCAGCAGCACAGAGGGGGACACTGAAGCTTTCTTT. It encodes CASSTEGDTEAFF.

The chain carries TRBV13 and TRBJ2-5; TRBD2 matches at 8 bases. Trimming took 5 bases from V and 7 from J; bases not matched to a gene: 3. From germline, CDR1 is PRHDT and CDR2 FYEKMQ (reference sequence). CDR3 length equals 12 residues. DNA of the CDR3: TGTGCCAGCAGCGCACGGGGGGGGACCCAGTACTTC. Amino acids: CASSARGGTQYF. Complete variable domain (other parts from reference TRBV13 and TRBJ2-5): AAGVIQSPRHLIKEKRETATLKCYPIPRHDTVYWYQQGPGQDPQFLISFYEKMQSDKGSIPDRFSAQQFSDYHSELNMSSLELGDSALYFCASSARGGTQYFGPGTRLLVL.